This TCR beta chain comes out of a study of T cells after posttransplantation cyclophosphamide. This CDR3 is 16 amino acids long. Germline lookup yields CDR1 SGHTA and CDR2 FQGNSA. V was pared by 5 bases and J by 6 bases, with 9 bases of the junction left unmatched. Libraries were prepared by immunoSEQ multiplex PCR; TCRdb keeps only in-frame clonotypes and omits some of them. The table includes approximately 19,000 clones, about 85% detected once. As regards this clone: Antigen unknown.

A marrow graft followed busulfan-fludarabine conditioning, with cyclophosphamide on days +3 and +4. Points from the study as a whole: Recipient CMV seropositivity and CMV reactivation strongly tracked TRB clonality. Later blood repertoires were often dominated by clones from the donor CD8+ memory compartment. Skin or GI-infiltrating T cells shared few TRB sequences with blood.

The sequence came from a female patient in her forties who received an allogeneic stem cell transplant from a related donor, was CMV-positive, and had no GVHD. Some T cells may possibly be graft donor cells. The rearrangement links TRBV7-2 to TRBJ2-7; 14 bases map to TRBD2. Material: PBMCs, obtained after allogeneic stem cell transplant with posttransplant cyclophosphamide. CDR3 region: CASSTSGTSGSLEQYF. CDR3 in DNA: TGTGCCAGCAGCACCTCCGGGACTAGCGGGAGTCTCGAGCAGTACTTC.